The clone carrying this T cell receptor (beta chain) appeared a few times. It was with a sample-barcoded 5' primer and a J-beta primer mix that a second PCR of about 7 to 12 cycles was run. TCRdb re-analysed the 5' RACE reads in MiXCR, keeping a single row per CDR3 protein. In the table there are 600,000 to 1,000,000 distinct CDR3 sequences, 20% to 25% of which are singletons. This sample was included in a study of blood T cells in healthy people across ages. Per the germline V gene, CDR1 is SQVTM and CDR2 is ANQGSEA. The CDR3 spans 12 residues. V dropped 5 bases and J dropped 3 bases, with 8 bases sitting between them. These same records also appear under a second study, on T cells of mothers and their children.

Sequenced: blood. The clonotype comes from a boy between 10 and 17 years old in good health. The chain couples TRBV29-1 to TRBJ2-4, with D hard to call. This CDR3 is CSVLGGKNIQYF. CDR3 coding DNA: TGCAGCGTTCTTGGTGGCAAAAACATTCAGTACTTC.